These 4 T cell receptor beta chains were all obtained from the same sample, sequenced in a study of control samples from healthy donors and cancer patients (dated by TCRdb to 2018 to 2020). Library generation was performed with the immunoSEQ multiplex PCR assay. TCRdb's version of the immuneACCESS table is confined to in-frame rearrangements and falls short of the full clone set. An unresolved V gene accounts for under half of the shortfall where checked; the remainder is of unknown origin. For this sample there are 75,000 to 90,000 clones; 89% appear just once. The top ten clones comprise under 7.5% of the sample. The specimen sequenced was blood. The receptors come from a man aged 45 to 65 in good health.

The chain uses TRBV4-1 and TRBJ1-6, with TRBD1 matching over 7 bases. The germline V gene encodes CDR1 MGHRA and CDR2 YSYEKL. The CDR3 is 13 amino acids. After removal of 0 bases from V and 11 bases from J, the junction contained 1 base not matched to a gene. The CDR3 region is CASSQDRGAPLHF. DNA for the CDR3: TGCGCCAGCAGCCAAGACAGGGGGGCACCCCTCCACTTT.

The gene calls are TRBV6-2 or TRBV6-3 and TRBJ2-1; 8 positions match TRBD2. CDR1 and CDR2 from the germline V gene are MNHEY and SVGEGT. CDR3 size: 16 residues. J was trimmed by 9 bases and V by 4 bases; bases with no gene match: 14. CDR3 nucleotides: TGTGCCAGCAGTTCCTCGCGGGGGGCCGCCTTGTTTGAGCAGTTCTTC. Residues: CASSSSRGAALFEQFF.

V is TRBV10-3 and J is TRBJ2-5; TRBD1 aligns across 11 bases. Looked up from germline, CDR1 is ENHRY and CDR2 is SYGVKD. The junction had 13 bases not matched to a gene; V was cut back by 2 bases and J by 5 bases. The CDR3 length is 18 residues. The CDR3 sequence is CAISEGQDRGRRWETQYF. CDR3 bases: TGTGCCATCAGTGAGGGACAGGACAGGGGGCGCCGTTGGGAGACCCAGTACTTC.

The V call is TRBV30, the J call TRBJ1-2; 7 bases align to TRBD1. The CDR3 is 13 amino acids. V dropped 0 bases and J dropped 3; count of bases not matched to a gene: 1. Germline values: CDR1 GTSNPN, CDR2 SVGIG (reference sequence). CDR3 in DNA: TGTGCCTGGAGTGTAGACAGGGACTATGGCTACACCTTC. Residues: CAWSVDRDYGYTF.